The TCR beta chain described here comes from a study of T cell responses to AZD1222 COVID-19 vaccine. Findings of the study overall: At study baseline, merely a handful of AZD1222 recipients were seropositive. Donors were largely white British and mainly female; clonal diversity was possibly underestimated.

Assay used: immunoSEQ multiplex PCR; TCRdb lists only in-frame clones, some missing. The top ten hold under 3% of the sample, which has more than 100,000 clones, 75% to 90% seen once. Remarks on this clone: Its antigen is still unknown.

Germline loops: CDR1 MDHEN, CDR2 SYDVKM. This CDR3 has 13 amino acids. V dropped 5 bases and J dropped 3 bases, with 10 bases sitting between them. Specimen: peripheral blood, collected 28 days after the second AZD1222 dose. This chain connects TRBV28 to TRBJ1-2; TRBD1 might be the D (6 bases). The sequence was obtained from an adult who received the AZD1222 COVID-19 vaccine. The DNA of the CDR3 is TGTGCCAGCAGTCCCCGGACAGACTATGGCTACACCTTC. Residues: CASSPRTDYGYTF.